The rows below give T cell receptor beta chains drawn from one sample of a study of blood T cell repertoires in COVID-19. Method: immunoSEQ multiplex PCR; TCRdb's copy keeps in-frame clones and lacks some. The table shows about 270,000 clones, with under 90% occurring only once. The sample comprised peripheral blood. These receptors all come from a woman aged 60-75 years with active or convalescent COVID-19. Each CDR3 is given with its conserved first and last residue. Each record gives: V gene, J gene, CDR3 protein.

V: TRBV7-2
J: TRBJ2-7
CDR3: CASSLVGGDAYEQYF

V: TRBV11-3
J: TRBJ1-1
CDR3: CASSLGTGNTEAFF

V: TRBV27
J: TRBJ2-3
CDR3: CASSSSGGALDTQYF

V: TRBV6-6
J: TRBJ1-5
CDR3: CASSQRTGYSNQPQHF

V: TRBV19
J: TRBJ2-2
CDR3: CASTPRRGVAGELFF

V: TRBV10-3
J: TRBJ2-5
CDR3: CATGGRETQYF

V: TRBV28
J: TRBJ1-5
CDR3: CASKGAGQPQHF

V: TRBV3-1/TRBV3-2
J: TRBJ1-1
CDR3: CASSQGPRGRSTEAFF

V: TRBV5-1
J: TRBJ2-5
CDR3: CASSPGLAQETQYF

V: TRBV11-2
J: TRBJ2-3
CDR3: CASSPEPGSDTQYF

V: TRBV6-2/TRBV6-3
J: TRBJ1-2
CDR3: CASSYSPQGARPLAYGYTF

V: TRBV5-4
J: TRBJ2-6
CDR3: CASSLVSGGSSGANVLTF

V: TRBV6-6
J: TRBJ1-5
CDR3: CASSLDRDNQPQHF

V: TRBV9
J: TRBJ2-7
CDR3: CASSAGTLLPEQYF

V: TRBV4-2
J: TRBJ2-7
CDR3: CASSHSRQGQGALEQYF

V: TRBV4-2
J: TRBJ1-1
CDR3: CASSQDRDRGLSFF

V: TRBV6-5
J: TRBJ2-1
CDR3: CASSYFRGGLDNEQFF

V: TRBV7-3
J: TRBJ2-1
CDR3: CASSLDGLAGMGDEQFF

V: TRBV19
J: TRBJ1-2
CDR3: CASSRFPPRSEGAYGYTF

V: TRBV7-2
J: TRBJ1-3
CDR3: CASAQGQGGDTIYF

V: TRBV4-1
J: TRBJ1-2
CDR3: CASSQGNRESGYTF

V: TRBV19
J: TRBJ1-6
CDR3: CASSMGAQVNSPLHF

V: TRBV27
J: TRBJ1-1
CDR3: CASTPSRGNTEAFF

V: TRBV5-4
J: TRBJ2-5
CDR3: CASSQTSGGLQETQYF

V: TRBV12-3/TRBV12-4
J: TRBJ1-2
CDR3: CATLSDSGYGYTF

V: TRBV10-3
J: TRBJ1-1
CDR3: CAIRGGTGGYMNTEAFF

V: TRBV9
J: TRBJ1-2
CDR3: CASSVAGGGYTF

V: TRBV14
J: TRBJ2-2
CDR3: CASSQEAGEGVGELFF

V: TRBV12-3/TRBV12-4
J: TRBJ1-3
CDR3: CASTHRVGNTIYF

V: TRBV5-1
J: TRBJ2-1
CDR3: CASSGTSGPSSYNEQFF

V: TRBV15
J: TRBJ2-5
CDR3: CATSRNLAGGRGETQYF

V: TRBV19
J: TRBJ2-7
CDR3: CASSIAAGDSYEQYF

V: TRBV5-1
J: TRBJ1-1
CDR3: CASSLGGTYTEAFF

V: TRBV14
J: TRBJ2-1
CDR3: CASSQGQGRNNEQFF

V: TRBV15
J: TRBJ2-3
CDR3: CATSRDRTVDTDTQYF

V: TRBV19
J: TRBJ1-3
CDR3: CASSLGQGNGNTIYF

V: TRBV27
J: TRBJ2-2
CDR3: CASRPLDRLTEELFF

V: TRBV9
J: TRBJ2-3
CDR3: CASSVYAGGVADTQYF

V: TRBV27
J: TRBJ2-7
CDR3: CASSRLVGHGGNYEQYF

V: TRBV10-3
J: TRBJ2-1
CDR3: CAISESASGGGSSYNEQFF

V: TRBV5-6
J: TRBJ2-4
CDR3: CASSFFIRSIAKNIQYF

V: TRBV9
J: TRBJ2-3
CDR3: CASSVASGGRTDTQYF

V: TRBV29-1
J: TRBJ1-2
CDR3: CSVDRTGDGGYTF

V: TRBV19
J: TRBJ2-3
CDR3: CASSIGGLTDTQYF

V: TRBV11-2
J: TRBJ1-1
CDR3: CASSRLGAMNTEAFF

V: TRBV2
J: TRBJ1-5
CDR3: CASSERQGASNQPQHF

V: TRBV7-9
J: TRBJ1-4
CDR3: CASKAGTKEKLFF